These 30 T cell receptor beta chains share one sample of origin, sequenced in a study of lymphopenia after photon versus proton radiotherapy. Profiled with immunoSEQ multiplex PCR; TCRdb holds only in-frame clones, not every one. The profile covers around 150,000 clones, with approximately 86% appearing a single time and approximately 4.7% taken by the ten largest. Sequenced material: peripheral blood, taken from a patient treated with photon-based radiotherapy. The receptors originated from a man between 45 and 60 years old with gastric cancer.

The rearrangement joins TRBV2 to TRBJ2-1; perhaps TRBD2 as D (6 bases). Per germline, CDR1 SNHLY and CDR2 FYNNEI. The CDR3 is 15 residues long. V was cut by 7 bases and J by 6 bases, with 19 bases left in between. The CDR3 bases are TGTGCCAGCAAGACGGGAGAGGTTTCGGGCAATGAGCAGTTCTTC. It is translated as CASKTGEVSGNEQFF.

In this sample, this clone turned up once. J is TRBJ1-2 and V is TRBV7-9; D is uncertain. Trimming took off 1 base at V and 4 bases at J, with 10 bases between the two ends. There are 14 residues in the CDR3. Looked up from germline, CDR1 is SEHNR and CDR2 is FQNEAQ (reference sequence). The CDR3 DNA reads TGTGCCAGCAGCTTAGGGGAGGGCGGCTATGGCTACACCTTC. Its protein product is CASSLGEGGYGYTF.

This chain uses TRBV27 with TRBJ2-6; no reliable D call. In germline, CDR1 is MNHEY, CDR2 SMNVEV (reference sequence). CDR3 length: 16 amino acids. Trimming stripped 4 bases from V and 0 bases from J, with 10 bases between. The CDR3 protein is CASSSLTRSGANVLTF. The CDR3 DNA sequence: TGTGCCAGCAGTTCCTTGACCCGCTCTGGGGCCAACGTCCTGACTTTC.

CDR3 sequence reads: CSVELGETQYF. CDR3 DNA: TGCAGCGTTGAACTCGGGGAGACCCAGTACTTC. The gene calls are TRBV29-1 and TRBJ2-5; no definite D call. V lost 2 bases and J 5 bases, leaving 6 bases between the germline ends. This CDR3 region has 11 residues. Germline V gene lookup returns CDR1 SQVTM and CDR2 ANQGSEA.

The CDR3 loop reads CASSRSGSTYEQYF. The CDR3 DNA reads TGCGCCAGCAGCCGTAGCGGTTCAACCTACGAGCAGTACTTC. This chain uses TRBV5-1 with TRBJ2-7, with D perhaps matching TRBD2 (6 bases). Germline assignment: CDR1 SGHRS and CDR2 YFSETQ. V dropped 4 bases and J dropped 2 bases, with 13 bases sitting between them. CDR3 length equals 14 residues.

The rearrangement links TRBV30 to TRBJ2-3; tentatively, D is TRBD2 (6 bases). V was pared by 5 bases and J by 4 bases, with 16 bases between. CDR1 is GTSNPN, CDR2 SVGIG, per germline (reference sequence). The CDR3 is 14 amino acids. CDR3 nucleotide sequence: TGTGCCTGGGGCCCGGGAGCCGCGGCAGATACGCAGTATTTT. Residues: CAWGPGAAADTQYF.

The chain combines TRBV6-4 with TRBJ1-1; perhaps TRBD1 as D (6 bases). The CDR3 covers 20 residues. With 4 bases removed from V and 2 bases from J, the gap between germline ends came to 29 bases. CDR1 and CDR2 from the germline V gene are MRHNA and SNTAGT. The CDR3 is CASSVSHPRRQVRYNTEAFF. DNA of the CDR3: TGTGCCAGCAGTGTATCCCACCCCAGGAGACAGGTGAGGTATAACACTGAAGCTTTCTTT.

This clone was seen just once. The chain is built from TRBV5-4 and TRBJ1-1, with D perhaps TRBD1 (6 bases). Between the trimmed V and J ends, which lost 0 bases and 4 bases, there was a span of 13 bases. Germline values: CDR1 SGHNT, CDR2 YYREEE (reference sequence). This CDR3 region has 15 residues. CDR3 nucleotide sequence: TGTGCCAGCAGCTTGGGGTTCAGGGGCCCCACTGAAGCTTTCTTT. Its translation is CASSLGFRGPTEAFF. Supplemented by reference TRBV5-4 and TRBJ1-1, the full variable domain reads ETGVTQSPTHLIKTRGQQVTLRCSSQSGHNTVSWYQQALGQGPQFIFQYYREEENGRGNFPPRFSGLQFPNYSSELNVNALELDDSALYLCASSLGFRGPTEAFFGQGTRLTVV.

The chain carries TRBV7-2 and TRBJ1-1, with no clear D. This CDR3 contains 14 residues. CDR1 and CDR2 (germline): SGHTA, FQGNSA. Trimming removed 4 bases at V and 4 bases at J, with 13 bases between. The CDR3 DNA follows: TGTGCCAGCAGCTCTGGACGAACGAGCACTGAAGCTTTCTTT. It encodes CASSSGRTSTEAFF. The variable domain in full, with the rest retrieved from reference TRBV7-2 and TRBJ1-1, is GAGVSQSPSNKVTEKGKDVELRCDPISGHTALYWYRQSLGQGLEFLIYFQGNSAPDKSGLPSDRFSAERTGGSVSTLTIQRTQQEDSAVYLCASSSGRTSTEAFFGQGTRLTVV.

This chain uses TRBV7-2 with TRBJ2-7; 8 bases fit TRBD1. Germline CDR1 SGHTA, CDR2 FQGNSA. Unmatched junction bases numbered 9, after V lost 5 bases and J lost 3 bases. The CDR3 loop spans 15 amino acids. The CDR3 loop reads CASSPTGTGYYEQYF. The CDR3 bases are TGTGCCAGCAGCCCCACCGGGACAGGCTACTACGAGCAGTACTTC.

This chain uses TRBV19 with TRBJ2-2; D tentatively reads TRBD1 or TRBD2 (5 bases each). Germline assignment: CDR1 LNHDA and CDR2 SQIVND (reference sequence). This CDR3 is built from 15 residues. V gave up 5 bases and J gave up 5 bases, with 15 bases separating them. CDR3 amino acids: CASSDRDRRTGELFF. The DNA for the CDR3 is TGTGCCAGTAGTGACCGGGACCGGCGGACCGGGGAGCTGTTTTTT.

As DNA, the CDR3 is TGTGCCAGCAGCGCTCTACAGGGGGCTGCGGAGGGCTACACCTTC. It encodes CASSALQGAAEGYTF. V usage is TRBV7-8 and J usage is TRBJ1-2; 9 bases map to TRBD1. Trimming removed 5 bases from V and 8 bases from J; junction bases left unmatched: 12. CDR1 SGHVS and CDR2 FQNEAQ come from the germline V gene. The CDR3 covers 15 residues.

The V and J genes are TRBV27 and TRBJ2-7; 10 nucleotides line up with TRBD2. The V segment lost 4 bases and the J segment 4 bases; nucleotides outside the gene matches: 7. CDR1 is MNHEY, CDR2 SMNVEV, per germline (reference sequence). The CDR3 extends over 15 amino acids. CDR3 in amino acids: CASSSPLAGVYEQYF. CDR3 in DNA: TGTGCCAGCAGTTCTCCTCTAGCGGGAGTTTACGAGCAGTACTTC.

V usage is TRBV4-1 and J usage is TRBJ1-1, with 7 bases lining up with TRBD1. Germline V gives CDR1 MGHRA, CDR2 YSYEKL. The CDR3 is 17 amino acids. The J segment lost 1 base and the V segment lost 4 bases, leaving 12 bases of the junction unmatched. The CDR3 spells CASSPIGTAKRNTEAFF. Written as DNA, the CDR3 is TGCGCCAGCAGCCCTATAGGGACAGCAAAAAGGAACACTGAAGCTTTCTTT.

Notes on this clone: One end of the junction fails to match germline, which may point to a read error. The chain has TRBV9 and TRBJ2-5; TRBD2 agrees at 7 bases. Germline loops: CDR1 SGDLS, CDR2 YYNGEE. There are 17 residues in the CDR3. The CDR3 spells CASSVTPRAGDQGTQYF. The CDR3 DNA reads TGTGCCAGCAGCGTAACCCCCAGGGCGGGAGACCAAGGGACCCAGTACTTC.

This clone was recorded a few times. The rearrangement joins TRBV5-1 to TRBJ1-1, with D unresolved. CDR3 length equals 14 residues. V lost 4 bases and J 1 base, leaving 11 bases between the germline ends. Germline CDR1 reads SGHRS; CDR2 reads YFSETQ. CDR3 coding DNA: TGCGCCAGCAGCCGAGGCCCGTCGAACACTGAAGCTTTCTTT. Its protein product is CASSRGPSNTEAFF. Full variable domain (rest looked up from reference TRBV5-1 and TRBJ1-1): KAGVTQTPRYLIKTRGQQVTLSCSPISGHRSVSWYQQTPGQGLQFLFEYFSETQRNKGNFPGRFSGRQFSNSRSEMNVSTLELGDSALYLCASSRGPSNTEAFFGQGTRLTVV.

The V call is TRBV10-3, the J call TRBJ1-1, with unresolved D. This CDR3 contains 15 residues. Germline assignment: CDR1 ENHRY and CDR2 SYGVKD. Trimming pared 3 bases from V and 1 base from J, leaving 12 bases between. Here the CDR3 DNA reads TGTGCCATCAGTGAACCCTACCTCCAGAACACTGAAGCTTTCTTT. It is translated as CAISEPYLQNTEAFF.

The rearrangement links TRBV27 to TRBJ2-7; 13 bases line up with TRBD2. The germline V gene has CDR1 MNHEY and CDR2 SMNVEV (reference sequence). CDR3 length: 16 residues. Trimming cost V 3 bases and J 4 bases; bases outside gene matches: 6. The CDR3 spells CASSLSWTSGSYEQYF. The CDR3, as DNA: TGTGCCAGCAGTTTGTCTTGGACTAGCGGGAGTTACGAGCAGTACTTC.

CDR3 nucleotide sequence: TGTGCCAGCAGCCATAAACAGATTCAAGAGACCCAGTACTTC. This translates into CASSHKQIQETQYF. This chain joins TRBV14 and TRBJ2-5; D is ambiguous. Per germline, CDR1 SGHDN and CDR2 FVKESK. V dropped 3 bases and J dropped 2 bases, with 10 bases sitting between them. The CDR3 totals 14 residues.

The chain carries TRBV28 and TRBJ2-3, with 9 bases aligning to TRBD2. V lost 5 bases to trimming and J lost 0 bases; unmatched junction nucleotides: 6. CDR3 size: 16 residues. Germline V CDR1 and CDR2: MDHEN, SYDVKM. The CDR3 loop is CASSPAGGASTDTQYF. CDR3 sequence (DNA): TGTGCCAGCAGTCCCGCGGGAGGGGCCAGCACAGATACGCAGTATTTT. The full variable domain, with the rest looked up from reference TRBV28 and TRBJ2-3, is DVKVTQSSRYLVKRTGEKVFLECVQDMDHENMFWYRQDPGLGLRLIYFSYDVKMKEKGDIPEGYSVSREKKERFSLILESASTNQTSMYLCASSPAGGASTDTQYFGPGTRLTVL.

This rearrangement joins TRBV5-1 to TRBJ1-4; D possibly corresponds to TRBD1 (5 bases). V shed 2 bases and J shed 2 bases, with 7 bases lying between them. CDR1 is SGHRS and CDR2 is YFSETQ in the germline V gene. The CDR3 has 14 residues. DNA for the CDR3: TGCGCCAGCAGCTTACAGGAGACTAATGAAAAACTGTTTTTT. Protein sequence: CASSLQETNEKLFF.

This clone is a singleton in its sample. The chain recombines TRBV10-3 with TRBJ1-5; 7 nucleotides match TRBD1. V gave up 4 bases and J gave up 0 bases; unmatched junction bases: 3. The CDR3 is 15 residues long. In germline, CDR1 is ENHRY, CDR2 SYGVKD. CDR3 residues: CAISGTGYSNQPQHF. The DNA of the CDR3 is TGTGCCATCAGTGGGACAGGATATAGCAATCAGCCCCAGCATTTT.

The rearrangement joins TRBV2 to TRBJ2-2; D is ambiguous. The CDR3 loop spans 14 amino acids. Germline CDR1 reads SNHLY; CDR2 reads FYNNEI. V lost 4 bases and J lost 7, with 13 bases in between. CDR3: CASSGIRVGGELFF. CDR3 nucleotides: TGTGCCAGCAGTGGAATAAGAGTCGGCGGGGAGCTGTTTTTT.

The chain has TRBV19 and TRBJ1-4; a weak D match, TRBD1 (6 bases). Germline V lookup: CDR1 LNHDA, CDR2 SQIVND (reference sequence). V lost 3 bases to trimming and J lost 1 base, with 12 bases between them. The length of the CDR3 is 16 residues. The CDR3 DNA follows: TGTGCCAGTAGTATGGCGGGGGCCCTAACTAATGAAAAACTGTTTTTT. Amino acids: CASSMAGALTNEKLFF.

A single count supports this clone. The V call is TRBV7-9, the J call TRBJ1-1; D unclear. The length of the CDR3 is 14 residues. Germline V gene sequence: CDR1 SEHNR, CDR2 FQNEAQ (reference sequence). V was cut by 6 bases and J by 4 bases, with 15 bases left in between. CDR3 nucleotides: TGTGCCAGCAGTCGTCCCGGGGTGGGCACTGAAGCTTTCTTT. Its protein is CASSRPGVGTEAFF.

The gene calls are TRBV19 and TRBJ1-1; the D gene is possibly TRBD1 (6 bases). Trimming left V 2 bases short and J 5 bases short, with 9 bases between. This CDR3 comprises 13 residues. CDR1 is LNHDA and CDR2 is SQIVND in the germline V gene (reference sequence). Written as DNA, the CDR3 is TGTGCCAGTAGTATAAGGGGGTATACTGAAGCTTTCTTT. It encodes CASSIRGYTEAFF.

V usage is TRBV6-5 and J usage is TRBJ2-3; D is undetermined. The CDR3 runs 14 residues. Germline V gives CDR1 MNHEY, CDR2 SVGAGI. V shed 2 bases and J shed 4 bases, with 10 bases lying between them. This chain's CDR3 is CASSYGSEADTQYF. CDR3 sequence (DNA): TGTGCCAGCAGTTACGGCAGCGAAGCAGATACGCAGTATTTT.

In DNA form, the CDR3 reads TGTGCCAGCAGCCAATTTCGCGGTTCCTACACTGAAGCTTTCTTT. It is translated as CASSQFRGSYTEAFF. The V call is TRBV14, the J call TRBJ1-1; D not resolved. The CDR3 length is 15 residues. Trimming took off 2 bases at V and 3 bases at J, with 13 bases between the two ends. Germline V lookup: CDR1 SGHDN, CDR2 FVKESK.

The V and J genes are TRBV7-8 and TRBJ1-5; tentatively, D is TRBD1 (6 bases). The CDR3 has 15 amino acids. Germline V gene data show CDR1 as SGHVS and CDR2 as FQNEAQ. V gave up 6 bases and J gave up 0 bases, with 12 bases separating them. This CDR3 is CASRRTENSNQPQHF. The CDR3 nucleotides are TGTGCCAGCAGACGGACAGAGAATAGCAATCAGCCCCAGCATTTT.

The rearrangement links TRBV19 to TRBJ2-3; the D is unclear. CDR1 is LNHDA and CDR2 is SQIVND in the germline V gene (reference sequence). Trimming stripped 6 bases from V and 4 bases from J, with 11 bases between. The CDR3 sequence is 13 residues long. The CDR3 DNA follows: TGTGCCAGTAGCTTCCGGGTGTCAGATACGCAGTATTTT. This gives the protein CASSFRVSDTQYF.